This T cell receptor beta chain was recovered during a study of radiation and T cells in renal cell carcinoma. Time point here: blood 2 weeks post-SBRT. Indicated treatment: 15 Gy SBRT to primary tumor, nephrectomy 4 weeks later. Note on this clone: Its antigen is unidentified.

Study-level points and caveats: Without pretreatment biopsies, baseline tumor clonotype presence was undetermined. From baseline, blood top tumor clonotypes peaked at 2 weeks post-radiation.

TCRdb's copy holds only in-frame clones and misses some; the assay was immunoSEQ multiplex PCR. The sample includes about 60,000 clones, roughly 79% of them seen just once. This CDR3 spans 11 amino acids. The V end lost 3 bases, the J end lost 4 bases, and 4 bases lay between the germline ends. From germline, CDR1 is DFQATT and CDR2 SNEGSKA (reference sequence). The gene calls are TRBV20-1 and TRBJ2-1; D unclear. Here the sequenced sample was blood, taken from a patient whose treatment included radiotherapy and nephrectomy. This receptor was taken from a man aged 55 to 70 with renal cell carcinoma. In DNA form, the CDR3 reads TGCAGTGCTAGGCGGTACAATGAGCAGTTCTTC. Its protein is CSARRYNEQFF.